Here is one T cell receptor (beta chain) with its context. The target antigen is unknown. Treatment noted: oral pan-JAK inhibitor, 5-10 mg twice daily. There are 13 residues in the CDR3. Germline CDR1 LNHNV, CDR2 YYDKDF (reference sequence). V shed 5 bases and J 9 bases; nucleotides not matched to a gene: 7. This record belongs to a study of CD8+ T cells in alopecia areata. Background on the study: Patients in the treated group were given tofacitinib by mouth, 5 to 10 mg twice a day. Study results and caveats: Unlike in mice, where it was clearer, TCR sharing across patients was less clear, possibly HLA-related. Affected scalp, especially in alopecia totalis/universalis, had a higher clonality than normal scalp did.

RNA was extracted and reverse transcribed into cDNA as the sequencing template. Assay: immunoSEQ multiplex PCR; the TCRdb copy retains only in-frame clones and omits some. The repertoire includes 95,000 to 100,000 clones, roughly two thirds of them detected once, and about a sixth sits in the top ten. Here the sequenced sample was CD8+ T cells sorted from blood, taken at week 4, from a patient treated with tofacitinib. This sequence was found in a human donor with alopecia areata. This rearrangement joins TRBV15 to TRBJ1-5; TRBD1 matches 7 bases. CDR3 loop: CATSGSGGGPQHF. The CDR3 DNA is TGTGCCACCAGCGGTTCAGGGGGAGGGCCCCAGCATTTT.